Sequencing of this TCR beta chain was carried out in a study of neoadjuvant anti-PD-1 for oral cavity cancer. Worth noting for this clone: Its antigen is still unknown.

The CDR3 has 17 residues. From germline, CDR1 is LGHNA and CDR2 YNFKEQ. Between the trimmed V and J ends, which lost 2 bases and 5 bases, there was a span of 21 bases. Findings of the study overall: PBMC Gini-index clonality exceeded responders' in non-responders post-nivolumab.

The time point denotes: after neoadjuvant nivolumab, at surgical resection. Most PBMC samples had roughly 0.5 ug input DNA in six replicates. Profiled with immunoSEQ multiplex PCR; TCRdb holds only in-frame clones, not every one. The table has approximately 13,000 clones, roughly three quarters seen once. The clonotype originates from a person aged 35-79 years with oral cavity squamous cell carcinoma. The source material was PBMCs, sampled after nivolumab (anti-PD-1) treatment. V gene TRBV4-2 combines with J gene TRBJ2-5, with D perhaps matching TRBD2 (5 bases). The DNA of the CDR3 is TGTGCCAGCAGCCAACACCACTGGGCCACCGGGGAGGAGACCCAGTACTTC. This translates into CASSQHHWATGEETQYF.